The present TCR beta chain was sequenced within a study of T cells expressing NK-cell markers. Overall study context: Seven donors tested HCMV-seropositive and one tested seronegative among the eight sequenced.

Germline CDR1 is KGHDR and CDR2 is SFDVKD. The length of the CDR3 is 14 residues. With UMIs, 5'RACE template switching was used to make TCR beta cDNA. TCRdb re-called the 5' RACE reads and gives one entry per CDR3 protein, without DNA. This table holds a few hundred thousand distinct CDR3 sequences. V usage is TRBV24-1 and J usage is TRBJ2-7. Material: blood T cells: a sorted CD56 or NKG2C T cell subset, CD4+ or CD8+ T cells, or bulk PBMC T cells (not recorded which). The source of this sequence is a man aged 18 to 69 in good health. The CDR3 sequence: CATSVRRVSYEQYF.